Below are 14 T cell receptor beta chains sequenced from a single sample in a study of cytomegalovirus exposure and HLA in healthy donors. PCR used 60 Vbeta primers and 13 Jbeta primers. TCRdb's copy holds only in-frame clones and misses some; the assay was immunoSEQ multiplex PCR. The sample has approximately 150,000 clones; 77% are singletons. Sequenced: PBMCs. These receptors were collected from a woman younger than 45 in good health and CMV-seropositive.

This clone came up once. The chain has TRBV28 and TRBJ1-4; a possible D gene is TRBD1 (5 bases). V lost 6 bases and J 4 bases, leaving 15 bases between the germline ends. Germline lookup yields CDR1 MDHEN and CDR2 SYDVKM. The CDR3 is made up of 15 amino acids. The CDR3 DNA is TGTGCCAGCAGCCCCCCAGGGTCTAGTAATGAAAAACTGTTTTTT. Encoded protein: CASSPPGSSNEKLFF.

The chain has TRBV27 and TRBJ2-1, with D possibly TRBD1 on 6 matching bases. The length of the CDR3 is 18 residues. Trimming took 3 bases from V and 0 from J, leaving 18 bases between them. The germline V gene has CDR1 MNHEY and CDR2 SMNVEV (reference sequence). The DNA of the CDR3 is TGTGCCAGCAGTTTCTCGGGACACCCGTCCCTCTCCTACAATGAGCAGTTCTTC. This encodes CASSFSGHPSLSYNEQFF.

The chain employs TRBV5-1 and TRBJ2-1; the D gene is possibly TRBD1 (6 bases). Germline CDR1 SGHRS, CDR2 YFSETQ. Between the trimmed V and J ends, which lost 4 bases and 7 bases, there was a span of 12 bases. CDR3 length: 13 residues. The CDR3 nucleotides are TGCGCCAGCAGCCCAGGGGCTGGGAATGAGCAGTTCTTC. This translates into CASSPGAGNEQFF.

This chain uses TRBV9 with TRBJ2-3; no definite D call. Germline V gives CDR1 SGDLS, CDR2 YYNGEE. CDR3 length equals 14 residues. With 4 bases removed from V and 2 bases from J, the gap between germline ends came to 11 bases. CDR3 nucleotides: TGTGCCAGCAGCCCCCACGCTAACACAGATACGCAGTATTTT. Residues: CASSPHANTDTQYF. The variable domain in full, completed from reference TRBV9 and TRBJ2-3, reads DSGVTQTPKHLITATGQRVTLRCSPRSGDLSVYWYQQSLDQGLQFLIQYYNGEERAKGNILERFSAQQFPDLHSELNLSSLELGDSALYFCASSPHANTDTQYFGPGTRLTVL.

The CDR3 protein is CASSLGGTDHYGYTF. The CDR3 DNA follows: TGTGCCAGCAGCCTTGGAGGGACAGACCACTATGGCTACACCTTC. This rearrangement joins TRBV7-9 to TRBJ1-2, with TRBD1 matching over 7 bases. The V gene end was trimmed by 5 bases and the J gene end by 3 bases; junction bases not matched to a gene: 9. The CDR3 extends over 15 amino acids. Germline lookup yields CDR1 SEHNR and CDR2 FQNEAQ (reference sequence).

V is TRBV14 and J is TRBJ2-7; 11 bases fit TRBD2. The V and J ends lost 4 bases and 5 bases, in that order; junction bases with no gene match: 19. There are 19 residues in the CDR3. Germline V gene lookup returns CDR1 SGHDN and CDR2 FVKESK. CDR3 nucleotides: TGTGCCAGCAGCCTAAAAGGGACTAGCGGAGGTTTGAGTATCGACGAGCAGTACTTC. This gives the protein CASSLKGTSGGLSIDEQYF.

The CDR3 here is CASSPNRGNQPQHF. The DNA for the CDR3 is TGTGCCAGCAGCCCTAACAGGGGAAATCAGCCCCAGCATTTT. The V gene is TRBV7-8, the J gene TRBJ1-5, with 7 bases aligning to TRBD1. The germline gives CDR1 SGHVS, CDR2 FQNEAQ. The CDR3 spans 14 residues. V gave up 5 bases and J gave up 4 bases; unmatched junction bases: 5.

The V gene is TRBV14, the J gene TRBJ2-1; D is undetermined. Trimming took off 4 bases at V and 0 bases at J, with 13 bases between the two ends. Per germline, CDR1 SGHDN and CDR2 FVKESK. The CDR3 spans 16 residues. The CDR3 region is CASSPLTVYSYNEQFF. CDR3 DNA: TGTGCCAGCAGCCCCCTTACAGTTTACTCCTACAATGAGCAGTTCTTC.

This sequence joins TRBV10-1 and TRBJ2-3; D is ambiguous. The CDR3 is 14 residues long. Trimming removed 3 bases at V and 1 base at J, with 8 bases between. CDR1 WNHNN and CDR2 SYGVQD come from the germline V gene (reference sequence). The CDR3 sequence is CASSDDLRTDTQYF. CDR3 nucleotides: TGCGCCAGCAGTGACGACTTGCGCACAGATACGCAGTATTTT.

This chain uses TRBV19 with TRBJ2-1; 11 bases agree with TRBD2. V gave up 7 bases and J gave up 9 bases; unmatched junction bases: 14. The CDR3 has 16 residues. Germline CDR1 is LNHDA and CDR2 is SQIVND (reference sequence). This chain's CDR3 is CASTTPTSGVQGEQFF. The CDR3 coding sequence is TGTGCCAGTACCACTCCGACTAGCGGGGTCCAGGGTGAGCAGTTCTTC.

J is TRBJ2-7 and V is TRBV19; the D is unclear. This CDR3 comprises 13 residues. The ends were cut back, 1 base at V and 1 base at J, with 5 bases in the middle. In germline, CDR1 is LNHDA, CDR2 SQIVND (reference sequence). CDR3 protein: CASSIGRSYEQYF. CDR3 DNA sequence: TGTGCCAGTAGTATAGGTAGATCCTACGAGCAGTACTTC. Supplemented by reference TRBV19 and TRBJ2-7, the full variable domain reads DGGITQSPKYLFRKEGQNVTLSCEQNLNHDAMYWYRQDPGQGLRLIYYSQIVNDFQKGDIAEGYSVSREKKESFPLTVTSAQKNPTAFYLCASSIGRSYEQYFGPGTRLTVT.

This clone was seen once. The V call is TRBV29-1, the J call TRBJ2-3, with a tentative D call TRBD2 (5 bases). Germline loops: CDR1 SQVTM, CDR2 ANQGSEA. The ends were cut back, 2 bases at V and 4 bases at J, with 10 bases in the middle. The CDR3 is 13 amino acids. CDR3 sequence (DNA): TGCAGCGTTGAAAGCGAGGGTCCAGATACGCAGTATTTT. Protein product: CSVESEGPDTQYF.

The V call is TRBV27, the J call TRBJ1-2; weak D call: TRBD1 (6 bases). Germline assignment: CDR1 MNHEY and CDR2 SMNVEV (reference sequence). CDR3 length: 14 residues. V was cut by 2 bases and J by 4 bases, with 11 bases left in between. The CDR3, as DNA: TGTGCCAGCAGTTTACACAGGGTGGGCTATGGCTACACCTTC. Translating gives CASSLHRVGYGYTF.

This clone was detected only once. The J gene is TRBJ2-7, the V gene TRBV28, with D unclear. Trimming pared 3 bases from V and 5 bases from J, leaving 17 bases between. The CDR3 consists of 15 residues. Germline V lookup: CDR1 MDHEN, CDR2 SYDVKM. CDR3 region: CASSFITPGSNEQYF. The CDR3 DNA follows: TGTGCCAGCAGTTTTATCACGCCCGGGTCCAACGAGCAGTACTTC.